This is a list of T cell receptor beta chains from one sample in a study of T cells expressing NK-cell markers. TCRdb re-called the 5' RACE reads and gives one entry per CDR3 protein, without DNA. The sample table sets out 400,000 to 450,000 distinct CDR3 sequences. The sequenced material came from blood T cells: a sorted CD56 or NKG2C T cell subset, CD4+ or CD8+ T cells, or bulk PBMC T cells (not recorded which). All receptors come from a woman between 18 and 70 years old in good health. Each CDR3 is given with its conserved first and last residue. The order of the fields is V gene, J gene, clone size, CDR3 protein. Size values are once, few and many counts, or a class for expanded clones, and some rows have none.

v_call: TRBV28
j_call: TRBJ2-4
clone_size: medium-sized
cdr3_aa: CASSPLWGAGNIQYF

v_call: TRBV19
j_call: TRBJ1-5
clone_size: NA
cdr3_aa: CASSIGGLTWSQPQHF

v_call: TRBV7-9
j_call: TRBJ2-3
clone_size: NA
cdr3_aa: CASSRGLAELSDTQYF

v_call: TRBV12-3/TRBV12-4
j_call: TRBJ1-2
clone_size: NA
cdr3_aa: CASDPGQGIYGYTF

v_call: TRBV29-1
j_call: TRBJ2-7
clone_size: NA
cdr3_aa: CSVVVDMTYEQYF

v_call: TRBV7-9
j_call: TRBJ1-1
clone_size: NA
cdr3_aa: CASSLVPGFEAFF

v_call: TRBV29-1
j_call: TRBJ2-5
clone_size: NA
cdr3_aa: CSVDRQGRETQYF

v_call: TRBV20-1
j_call: TRBJ2-5
clone_size: NA
cdr3_aa: CSASSASGAQYF

v_call: TRBV9
j_call: TRBJ2-2
clone_size: NA
cdr3_aa: CASSVLQGAPAGELFF

v_call: TRBV20-1
j_call: TRBJ2-1
clone_size: NA
cdr3_aa: CSARGLAGVYNEQFF